Below, 10 T cell receptor beta chains from the same sample are listed, as sequenced in a study of CD8 T cells in Susac syndrome. cDNA came from about 0.5 to 1 ug RNA primed by random hexamers. MiXCR, run by TCRdb on the immunoSEQ multiplex PCR reads, gives a single entry per CDR3 protein. The sample carries 70,000 to 85,000 distinct CDR3 sequences, approximately 96% recorded once. The sample consisted of CD8+ T cells from PBMCs. These receptors were collected from a human donor with Susac syndrome.

J is TRBJ2-7 and V is TRBV20-1; the D call may be TRBD1 or TRBD2 (6 bases each). In germline, CDR1 is DFQATT, CDR2 SNEGSKA (reference sequence). The V end lost 5 bases, the J end lost 3 bases, and 17 bases lay between the germline ends. The CDR3 is 14 amino acids. CDR3 DNA sequence: TGCAGTGCTGGGACCACGGGGGCCTTCTACGAGCAGTACTTC. Its protein product is CSAGTTGAFYEQYF.

The rearrangement links TRBV3-1 to TRBJ2-3, with 8 positions matching TRBD2. CDR3 size: 15 residues. Germline-derived CDR1 and CDR2 are LGHDT and YNNKEL (reference sequence). The V segment lost 3 bases and the J segment 6 bases; nucleotides outside the gene matches: 8. The CDR3 coding sequence is TGTGCCAGCAGCCATCAGACTAGCGCGGTCGATACGCAGTATTTT. Amino acid sequence: CASSHQTSAVDTQYF.

This chain links TRBV5-1 with TRBJ2-1; D not certain. The CDR3 is 15 amino acids. V lost 3 bases, J lost 0 bases, and 10 bases lay in between. In germline, CDR1 is SGHRS, CDR2 YFSETQ. In DNA form, the CDR3 reads TGCGCCAGCAGCTCTGAAGCGAGCTCCTACAATGAGCAGTTCTTC. Protein product: CASSSEASSYNEQFF.

This clonotype has a handful of counts. The chain carries TRBV6-2 or TRBV6-3 and TRBJ2-7; maybe TRBD2 (5 bases). The CDR3 is 11 residues long. With 5 bases removed from V and 4 bases from J, the gap between germline ends came to 6 bases. Germline values: CDR1 MNHEY, CDR2 SVGEGT. In nucleotides, the CDR3 is TGTGCCAGCAGTGAGGGATACGAGCAGTACTTC. Translation: CASSEGYEQYF.

In its sample, this clonotype was seen once. The chain joins TRBV3-1 to TRBJ2-4, with 7 bases that match TRBD2. Germline loops: CDR1 LGHDT, CDR2 YNNKEL (reference sequence). V was clipped by 3 bases and J by 1 base; unmatched bases: 24. The CDR3 length is 22 residues. The CDR3 DNA follows: TGTGCCAGCAGCCACTACATACTTGGGGACTATAGGGGCTCGGGGGCCAAAAACATTCAGTACTTC. This gives the protein CASSHYILGDYRGSGAKNIQYF.

V gene TRBV7-9 combines with J gene TRBJ2-1; the match to TRBD2 covers 9 bases. Germline V gene lookup returns CDR1 SEHNR and CDR2 FQNEAQ (reference sequence). The length of the CDR3 is 16 residues. The trim removed 5 bases at V and 6 bases at J, leaving 11 bases unmatched. CDR3 in amino acids: CASSTFSGGEPNEQFF. CDR3 bases: TGTGCCAGCAGCACCTTTAGCGGGGGAGAACCCAATGAGCAGTTCTTC.

This chain links TRBV29-1 with TRBJ1-2; 9 bases map to TRBD1. The CDR3 runs to 15 residues. V shed 4 bases and J 3 bases; nucleotides not matched to a gene: 9. The germline V gene encodes CDR1 SQVTM and CDR2 ANQGSEA. DNA of the CDR3: TGCAGCGTTGCAACGGGACAGGGTCCCGACTATGGCTACACCTTC. Protein sequence: CSVATGQGPDYGYTF.

The chain joins TRBV15 to TRBJ2-2, with no clear D. Germline V gene sequence: CDR1 LNHNV, CDR2 YYDKDF (reference sequence). The V gene lost 7 bases and the J gene lost 0 bases, with 9 bases spanning the gap. This CDR3 has 14 residues. CDR3 sequence: CATNRDANTGELFF. CDR3 coding DNA: TGTGCCACCAACCGTGATGCGAACACCGGGGAGCTGTTTTTT.

The J gene is TRBJ2-6, the V gene TRBV6-5; no firm D call. Trimming stripped 6 bases from V and 4 bases from J, with 13 bases between. CDR1 is MNHEY, CDR2 SVGAGI, per germline. The CDR3 totals 15 residues. The CDR3 here is CASRPQASGANVLTF. CDR3 nucleotides: TGTGCCAGCAGGCCCCAGGCATCGGGGGCCAACGTCCTGACTTTC.

The chain uses TRBV3-1 and TRBJ1-5; a weak D match, TRBD1 (5 bases). Germline V CDR1 and CDR2: LGHDT, YNNKEL (reference sequence). The CDR3 is 17 residues long. With 1 base removed from V and 3 bases from J, the gap between germline ends came to 16 bases. The CDR3 nucleotides read TGTGCCAGCAGCCAAGGGGAGGGTCGGGACTACAATCAGCCCCAGCATTTT. Translating it yields CASSQGEGRDYNQPQHF.